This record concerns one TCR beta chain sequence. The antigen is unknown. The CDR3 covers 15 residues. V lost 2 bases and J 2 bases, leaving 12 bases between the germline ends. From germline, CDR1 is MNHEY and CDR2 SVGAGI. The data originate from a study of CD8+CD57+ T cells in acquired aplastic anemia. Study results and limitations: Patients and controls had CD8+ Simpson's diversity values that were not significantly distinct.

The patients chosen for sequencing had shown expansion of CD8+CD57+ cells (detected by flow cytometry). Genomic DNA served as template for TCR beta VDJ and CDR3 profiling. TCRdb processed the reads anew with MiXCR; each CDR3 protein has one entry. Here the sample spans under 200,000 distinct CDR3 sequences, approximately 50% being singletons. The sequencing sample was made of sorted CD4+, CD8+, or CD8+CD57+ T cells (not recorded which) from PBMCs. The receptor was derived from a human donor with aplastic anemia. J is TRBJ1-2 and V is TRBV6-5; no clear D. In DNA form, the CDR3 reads TGTGCCAGCAGTTACGGGGTGCACACGAACTATGGCTACACCTTC. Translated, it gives CASSYGVHTNYGYTF.